This T cell receptor (beta chain) was captured in a study of blood T cell repertoires in COVID-19. Study background: Whether acute or convalescent, the COVID-19 samples came from the United States, Italy and Spain. Sources were T cells, B-cell-depleted T cells, or PBMCs; the material itself was cDNA or gDNA.

Trimming took 1 base from V and 7 from J, leaving 10 bases between them. This CDR3 comprises 13 residues. CDR1 and CDR2 (germline): LGHNA, YSLEER. Authors' data handling: Reference gene primers were amplified, and this amplification served to estimate nucleated cell counts. The method was immunoSEQ multiplex PCR; TCRdb's version includes in-frame clones alone and lacks a portion of them. The D gene and trimming were derived from the DNA, and the V and J assignments and clone size from that table. The data show 95,000 to 150,000 clones, with around three quarters seen just once and roughly 17% held by the top ten.

Source material: peripheral blood. The chain carries TRBV4-3 and TRBJ2-5; D might be TRBD2 (5 bases). The source is a man between 60 and 75 years old with active or convalescent COVID-19. The CDR3 sequence is CASSQGPGRTQYF. The CDR3 nucleotides read TGCGCCAGCAGCCAAGGGCCTGGGAGGACCCAGTACTTC.